The rows below give T cell receptor beta chains drawn from one sample of a study of T cell responses to AZD1222 COVID-19 vaccine. Profiling relied on immunoSEQ multiplex PCR, and the TCRdb table lists in-frame clones only, not all of them. The profile covers 150,000 to 160,000 clones, with roughly nine tenths appearing a single time and 4.5% to 6% taken by the ten largest. This sample comprised peripheral blood, obtained on day 0 of MenACWY control vaccination. The receptors were gathered from an adult in good health. Both conserved end residues are part of each CDR3. Fields, in order: J gene, V gene, clone size, D gene, CDR3 protein, CDR3 DNA. D genes are given only for firm matches. Clone size is shown for a subset of rows, as once, few, many or a class of expanded clone.

j_call: TRBJ2-1
v_call: TRBV7-2
clone_size: -
d_call: TRBD2
cdr3_aa: CASSSLAGTYNEQFF
cdr3_nt: TGTGCCAGCAGCTCACTAGCGGGAACCTACAATGAGCAGTTCTTC

j_call: TRBJ1-2
v_call: TRBV27
clone_size: -
d_call: TRBD1
cdr3_aa: CASTLKGGWIYGYTF
cdr3_nt: TGTGCCAGCACCCTCAAAGGGGGCTGGATCTATGGCTACACCTTC

j_call: TRBJ2-7
v_call: TRBV30
clone_size: few
d_call: -
cdr3_aa: CAWSGTSYEQYF
cdr3_nt: TGTGCCTGGAGTGGGACATCCTACGAGCAGTACTTC

j_call: TRBJ2-1
v_call: TRBV7-3
clone_size: -
d_call: TRBD2
cdr3_aa: CASSLGLAGEQFF
cdr3_nt: TGTGCCAGCAGCTTAGGGCTAGCGGGTGAGCAGTTCTTC

j_call: TRBJ2-2
v_call: TRBV2
clone_size: -
d_call: TRBD1
cdr3_aa: CASSRDRGPAGRTGELFF
cdr3_nt: TGTGCCAGCAGTCGGGACAGGGGACCTGCGGGGAGGACCGGGGAGCTGTTTTTT

j_call: TRBJ1-4
v_call: TRBV19
clone_size: -
d_call: -
cdr3_aa: CASSIASGSEKLFF
cdr3_nt: TGTGCCAGTAGTATAGCTTCTGGTAGTGAAAAACTGTTTTTT

j_call: TRBJ1-1
v_call: TRBV19
clone_size: -
d_call: -
cdr3_aa: CASSIGGSYTEAFF
cdr3_nt: TGTGCCAGTAGTATAGGAGGGTCATACACTGAAGCTTTCTTT

j_call: TRBJ1-6
v_call: TRBV5-1
clone_size: few
d_call: -
cdr3_aa: CASSLDGRVGSPLHF
cdr3_nt: TGCGCCAGCAGCTTGGATGGCAGGGTAGGATCACCCCTCCACTTT

j_call: TRBJ1-2
v_call: TRBV6-6
clone_size: -
d_call: -
cdr3_aa: CASTPGGYYGYTF
cdr3_nt: TGTGCCAGCACCCCGGGGGGCTACTATGGCTACACCTTC

j_call: TRBJ1-1
v_call: TRBV11-3
clone_size: -
d_call: TRBD1
cdr3_aa: CASSPGQGAHTEAFF
cdr3_nt: TGTGCCAGCAGCCCAGGACAGGGGGCCCACACTGAAGCTTTCTTT

j_call: TRBJ2-7
v_call: TRBV5-4
clone_size: -
d_call: TRBD1
cdr3_aa: CASSLAGQGEYEQYF
cdr3_nt: TGTGCCAGCAGCTTGGCTGGACAGGGTGAATACGAGCAGTACTTC

j_call: TRBJ1-2
v_call: TRBV7-8
clone_size: -
d_call: TRBD1
cdr3_aa: CASSNSRGPPRGYTF
cdr3_nt: TGTGCCAGCAGCAATTCCAGGGGGCCGCCTCGTGGCTACACCTTC

j_call: TRBJ1-1
v_call: TRBV6-6
clone_size: -
d_call: TRBD1
cdr3_aa: CASSIGQGMEFVRAFF
cdr3_nt: TGTGCCAGCAGTATCGGACAGGGCATGGAGTTTGTTCGGGCTTTCTTT

j_call: TRBJ2-3
v_call: TRBV7-3
clone_size: -
d_call: -
cdr3_aa: CASGAGTRGTDTQYF
cdr3_nt: TGTGCCAGCGGCGCGGGGACGAGGGGCACAGATACGCAGTATTTT

j_call: TRBJ1-4
v_call: TRBV28
clone_size: -
d_call: TRBD1
cdr3_aa: CATTGQGGTTNEKLFF
cdr3_nt: TGTGCCACCACGGGACAGGGCGGAACAACTAATGAAAAACTGTTTTTT

j_call: TRBJ2-2
v_call: TRBV4-1
clone_size: -
d_call: TRBD2
cdr3_aa: CASSPFAGGGAYTGELFF
cdr3_nt: TGCGCCAGCAGCCCCTTCGCGGGCGGGGGGGCCTACACCGGGGAGCTGTTTTTT

j_call: TRBJ2-3
v_call: TRBV4-3
clone_size: -
d_call: -
cdr3_aa: CASSQDPTSTDTQYF
cdr3_nt: TGCGCCAGCAGCCAAGACCCCACTAGCACAGATACGCAGTATTTT

j_call: TRBJ1-2
v_call: TRBV7-8
clone_size: -
d_call: -
cdr3_aa: CASSLGGKNYGYTF
cdr3_nt: TGTGCCAGCAGCTTAGGTGGGAAGAACTATGGCTACACCTTC

j_call: TRBJ2-1
v_call: TRBV5-1
clone_size: once
d_call: -
cdr3_aa: CASSGRGYNEQFF
cdr3_nt: TGCGCCAGCTCTGGACGGGGGTACAATGAGCAGTTCTTC

j_call: TRBJ1-2
v_call: TRBV19
clone_size: -
d_call: -
cdr3_aa: CASSTGTDRNYGYTF
cdr3_nt: TGTGCCAGTAGTACCGGGACCGACAGAAACTATGGCTACACCTTC

j_call: TRBJ1-2
v_call: TRBV12-3/TRBV12-4
clone_size: -
d_call: -
cdr3_aa: CASSTGIGGYTF
cdr3_nt: TGTGCCAGCAGCACGGGGATCGGGGGCTACACCTTC

j_call: TRBJ1-3
v_call: TRBV24-1
clone_size: -
d_call: -
cdr3_aa: CATSETGSSGNTIYF
cdr3_nt: TGTGCCACCAGTGAAACTGGCAGCTCTGGAAACACCATATATTTT

j_call: TRBJ1-1
v_call: TRBV5-1
clone_size: -
d_call: -
cdr3_aa: CASSLRGATEAFF
cdr3_nt: TGCGCCAGCAGCTTGCGGGGGGCTACTGAAGCTTTCTTT

j_call: TRBJ2-3
v_call: TRBV5-1
clone_size: -
d_call: -
cdr3_aa: CASMGVVTQYF
cdr3_nt: TGCGCCAGTATGGGGGTTGTTACGCAGTATTTT

j_call: TRBJ1-1
v_call: TRBV4-1
clone_size: -
d_call: -
cdr3_aa: CASSQLNTEAFF
cdr3_nt: TGCGCCAGCAGCCAACTGAACACTGAAGCTTTCTTT

j_call: TRBJ1-5
v_call: TRBV9
clone_size: -
d_call: -
cdr3_aa: CASSVGVLDQPQHF
cdr3_nt: TGTGCCAGCAGCGTAGGAGTATTGGATCAGCCCCAGCATTTT

j_call: TRBJ1-1
v_call: TRBV19
clone_size: once
d_call: TRBD1
cdr3_aa: CASSIVAAGGMNTEAFF
cdr3_nt: TGTGCCAGTAGTATAGTGGCGGCAGGGGGGATGAACACTGAAGCTTTCTTT

j_call: TRBJ2-1
v_call: TRBV7-3
clone_size: -
d_call: TRBD1
cdr3_aa: CASSIQGGGAYNEQFF
cdr3_nt: TGTGCCAGCAGTATACAGGGGGGCGGTGCCTACAATGAGCAGTTCTTC

j_call: TRBJ1-2
v_call: TRBV19
clone_size: -
d_call: -
cdr3_aa: CASSEGYTF
cdr3_nt: TGTGCCAGTTCCGAGGGCTACACCTTC

j_call: TRBJ1-6
v_call: TRBV7-9
clone_size: -
d_call: -
cdr3_aa: CASSLVGQILHF
cdr3_nt: TGTGCCAGCAGCTTAGTGGGGCAGATCCTCCACTTT

j_call: TRBJ1-6
v_call: TRBV30
clone_size: -
d_call: -
cdr3_aa: CAWRGTRNSPLHF
cdr3_nt: TGTGCCTGGAGGGGGACGAGGAATTCACCCCTCCACTTT

j_call: TRBJ1-2
v_call: TRBV14
clone_size: -
d_call: -
cdr3_aa: CASSPGMGYGYTF
cdr3_nt: TGTGCCAGCAGTCCGGGAATGGGCTATGGCTACACCTTC